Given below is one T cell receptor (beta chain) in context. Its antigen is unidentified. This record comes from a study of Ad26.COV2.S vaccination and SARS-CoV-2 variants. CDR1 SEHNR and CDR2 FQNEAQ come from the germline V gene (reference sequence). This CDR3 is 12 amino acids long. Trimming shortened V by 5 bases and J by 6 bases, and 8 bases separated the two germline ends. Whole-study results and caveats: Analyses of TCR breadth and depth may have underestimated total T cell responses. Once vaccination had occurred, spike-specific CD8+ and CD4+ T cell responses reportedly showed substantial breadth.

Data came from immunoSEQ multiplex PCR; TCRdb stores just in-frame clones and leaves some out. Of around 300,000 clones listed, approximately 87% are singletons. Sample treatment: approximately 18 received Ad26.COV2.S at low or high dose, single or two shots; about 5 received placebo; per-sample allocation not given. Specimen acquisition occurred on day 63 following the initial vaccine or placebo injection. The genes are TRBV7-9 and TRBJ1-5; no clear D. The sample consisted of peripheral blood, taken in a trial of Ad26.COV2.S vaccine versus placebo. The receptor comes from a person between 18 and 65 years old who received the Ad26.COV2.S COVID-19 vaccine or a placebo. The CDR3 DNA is TGTGCCAGCAGCCAAGGGTTTCAGCCCCAGCATTTT. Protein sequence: CASSQGFQPQHF. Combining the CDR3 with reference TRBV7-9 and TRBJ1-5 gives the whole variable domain DTGVSQNPRHKITKRGQNVTFRCDPISEHNRLYWYRQTLGQGPEFLTYFQNEAQLEKSRLLSDRFSAERPKGSFSTLEIQRTEQGDSAMYLCASSQGFQPQHFGDGTRLSIL.